The next 29 T cell receptor beta chains were all read from a single sample in a study of T-cell reconstitution after alpha-beta-depleted transplantation in children. Construction of the TCRbeta library involved unique molecular identifiers. A single record per CDR3 protein comes from TCRdb applying MiXCR to the PCR reads. The table lists over 100,000 distinct CDR3 sequences, about a tenth of them singletons. The sample consisted of PBMCs, taken before TCRalphabeta/CD19-depleted stem cell transplant. These receptors came from a boy younger than 10 with acute lymphoblastic leukemia, due to receive a stem cell transplant.

This clonotype was seen ten or more times. The J gene is TRBJ2-7, the V gene TRBV4-1; 7 bases are a match to TRBD2. The V gene's germline CDR1 is MGHRA and CDR2 YSYEKL. The CDR3 has 18 amino acids. Germline trimming cut 0 bases from V and 6 bases from J; bases unmatched to any gene: 17. CDR3 DNA: TGCGCCAGCAGCCAAGATTCCCGCGGGAGACTAGCTGTCTCCGAGCAGTACTTC. The encoded protein is CASSQDSRGRLAVSEQYF.

The chain is built from TRBV20-1 and TRBJ1-2, with 7 bases that match TRBD1. With V trimmed by 0 bases and J by 4 bases, 8 bases remained unmatched. This CDR3 is 15 amino acids long. Germline V CDR1 and CDR2: DFQATT, SNEGSKA (reference sequence). The CDR3 region is CSARDIQGGGYGYTF. The CDR3 DNA follows: TGCAGTGCTAGAGACATACAAGGGGGCGGCTATGGCTACACCTTC.

This clonotype was counted only a few times. The V gene is TRBV15, the J gene TRBJ2-1; maybe TRBD1 (6 bases). Trimming took 3 bases from V and 7 from J, leaving 25 bases between them. This CDR3 is built from 18 residues. Germline V lookup: CDR1 LNHNV, CDR2 YYDKDF (reference sequence). The CDR3 region is CATSSPSRWTTRGNEQFF. CDR3 DNA: TGTGCCACCAGCAGCCCTTCAAGGTGGACAACAAGGGGGAATGAGCAGTTCTTC.

This clonotype was seen at least ten times. The rearrangement joins TRBV30 to TRBJ1-1; 8 positions agree with TRBD1. The CDR3 runs 13 residues. V lost 3 bases, J lost 3 bases, and 3 bases stayed unmatched. CDR1 is GTSNPN, CDR2 SVGIG, per germline (reference sequence). The CDR3 coding sequence is TGTGCCTGGAGGGACAGGGCTGACACTGAAGCTTTCTTT. Translation gives CAWRDRADTEAFF.

This clonotype was detected a few times. The genes are TRBV5-1 and TRBJ2-1; D possibly corresponds to TRBD1 (7 bases). V lost 0 bases and J lost 5, with 12 bases in between. The CDR3 has 15 residues. CDR1 SGHRS and CDR2 YFSETQ come from the germline V gene. CDR3 nucleotides: TGCGCCAGCAGCTTGGAAGCAGGGGGGAACAATGAGCAGTTCTTC. Protein product: CASSLEAGGNNEQFF.

This clonotype was counted at least ten times. The chain combines TRBV7-2 with TRBJ1-1, with 8 bases fitting TRBD1. The CDR3 spans 13 residues. The V gene end was trimmed by 4 bases and the J gene end by 6 bases; junction bases not matched to a gene: 4. Germline CDR1 SGHTA, CDR2 FQGNSA. In DNA, the CDR3 is TGTGCCAGCAGCTCCATGGACAGGGCTGAAGCTTTCTTT. Amino acids: CASSSMDRAEAFF. Filled out from reference TRBV7-2 and TRBJ1-1, the complete variable domain reads GAGVSQSPSNKVTEKGKDVELRCDPISGHTALYWYRQSLGQGLEFLIYFQGNSAPDKSGLPSDRFSAERTGGSVSTLTIQRTQQEDSAVYLCASSSMDRAEAFFGQGTRLTVV.

J is TRBJ1-2 and V is TRBV2; 7 nucleotides agree with TRBD1. The V and J ends lost 6 bases and 3 bases, in that order; junction bases with no gene match: 7. CDR3 length: 14 residues. The germline CDR1 and CDR2 sequences are SNHLY and FYNNEI. The CDR3 spells CASRETGFDYGYTF. The CDR3 DNA reads TGTGCCAGCAGAGAGACAGGGTTCGACTATGGCTACACCTTC.

There are a few counts of this clonotype. This CDR3 fails to terminate in the conserved phenylalanine or tryptophan, so it likely reflects a read error. The DNA is omitted, as the CDR3 cannot be located on it reliably, and the CDR3 follows TCRdb's listing. The chain uses TRBV18 and TRBJ1-1. Germline V lookup: CDR1 KGHSH, CDR2 LQKENI. Termini included, the CDR3 measures 13 amino acids. CDR3 region: CASSPPGRGNFPV.

V usage is TRBV10-1 and J usage is TRBJ2-7; D possibly corresponds to TRBD2 (6 bases). The CDR3 is 15 residues long. From germline, CDR1 is WNHNN and CDR2 SYGVQD (reference sequence). Trimming took off 0 bases at V and 3 bases at J, with 12 bases between the two ends. The CDR3 is CASSESVAGNYEQYF. The CDR3 bases are TGCGCCAGCAGTGAGTCTGTGGCGGGGAACTACGAGCAGTACTTC.

This clonotype was counted between two and nine times. The gene calls are TRBV7-3 and TRBJ1-2, with 7 nucleotides matching TRBD1. The CDR3 runs to 13 residues. After removal of 5 bases from V and 11 bases from J, the junction contained 11 bases not matched to a gene. CDR1 and CDR2 from the germline V gene are SGHTA and FQGTGA. CDR3 DNA: TGTGCCAGCAGCCGCGACCGACAGGGAGGGTACACCTTC. It specifies CASSRDRQGGYTF. Combining the CDR3 with reference TRBV7-3 and TRBJ1-2 gives the whole variable domain GAGVSQTPSNKVTEKGKYVELRCDPISGHTALYWYRQSLGQGPEFLIYFQGTGAADDSGLPNDRFFAVRPEGSVSTLKIQRTERGDSAVYLCASSRDRQGGYTFGSGTRLTVV.

The chain has TRBV20-1 and TRBJ1-1; D gene unclear. V was pared by 2 bases and J by 0 bases, with 10 bases between. Germline V gives CDR1 DFQATT, CDR2 SNEGSKA (reference sequence). The CDR3 runs to 14 residues. In nucleotides, the CDR3 is TGCAGTGCTAGATCTTTAGACCTGAACACTGAAGCTTTCTTT. Its translation is CSARSLDLNTEAFF.

The V and J genes are TRBV3-1 and TRBJ2-1; D not certain. V shed 0 bases and J shed 4 bases, with 7 bases lying between them. The CDR3 sequence is 14 residues long. Looked up from germline, CDR1 is LGHDT and CDR2 is YNNKEL (reference sequence). The DNA for the CDR3 is TGTGCCAGCAGCCAAGAGTTCTCGTACAATGAGCAGTTCTTC. Its translation is CASSQEFSYNEQFF.

The gene calls are TRBV6-1 and TRBJ2-5; TRBD2 might be the D (6 bases). With 5 bases removed from V and 3 bases from J, the gap between germline ends came to 16 bases. The germline V gene has CDR1 MNHNS and CDR2 SASEGT. The CDR3 contains 15 residues. The CDR3 region has the DNA TGTGCCAGCAGTCAGGGACTCTACCCTAAAGAGACCCAGTACTTC. Protein: CASSQGLYPKETQYF.

This clonotype was picked up a small number of times. The J gene is TRBJ1-1, the V gene TRBV20-1; D may be TRBD1 (6 bases). V lost 4 bases, J lost 0 bases, and 15 bases lay in between. Looked up from germline, CDR1 is DFQATT and CDR2 is SNEGSKA (reference sequence). There are 15 residues in the CDR3. For the CDR3, the DNA is TGCAGTGCTATCCCGGGACACGACATGAACACTGAAGCTTTCTTT. Translated, it gives CSAIPGHDMNTEAFF.

A few counts support this clonotype. V is TRBV5-1 and J is TRBJ2-7; 13 positions match TRBD2. V gave up 4 bases and J gave up 7 bases; unmatched junction bases: 11. Germline CDR1 and CDR2: SGHRS and YFSETQ. The CDR3 runs to 16 residues. The CDR3 DNA reads TGCGCCAGCAGCCCCGATACTAGCGGGAGGGCGGATGAGCAGTACTTC. Encoded protein: CASSPDTSGRADEQYF.

This clonotype showed up many times. J is TRBJ2-2 and V is TRBV15; 7 nucleotides agree with TRBD1. The trim removed 8 bases at V and 1 base at J, leaving 4 bases unmatched. The CDR3 runs to 14 residues. Germline V gene lookup returns CDR1 LNHNV and CDR2 YYDKDF (reference sequence). CDR3 amino acids: CATATGQNTGELFF. CDR3 nucleotide sequence: TGTGCCACCGCGACAGGGCAGAACACCGGGGAGCTGTTTTTT.

The chain recombines TRBV11-1 with TRBJ2-7; TRBD2 matches 9 bases. The CDR3 has 16 residues. Trimming removed 3 bases from V and 0 bases from J; junction bases left unmatched: 6. The germline V gene encodes CDR1 SGHAT and CDR2 FQDESV (reference sequence). In DNA, the CDR3 is TGTGCCAGCAGCTTCCGGCGGGAGGGGAGCTCCTACGAGCAGTACTTC. Protein sequence: CASSFRREGSSYEQYF.

This clonotype was seen more than once but under ten times. This chain connects TRBV6-1 to TRBJ1-2, with 7 nucleotides matching TRBD1. V was pared by 10 bases and J by 4 bases, with 12 bases of the junction left unmatched. Germline CDR1 reads MNHNS; CDR2 reads SASEGT. This CDR3 has 14 residues. CDR3 DNA: TGTGCCACAGGGGGAACAGGGGACACCTATGGCTACACCTTC. Amino acids: CATGGTGDTYGYTF.

This clonotype was observed many times. The V call is TRBV7-2, the J call TRBJ2-1, with 7 bases identical to TRBD2. This CDR3 has 13 amino acids. From germline, CDR1 is SGHTA and CDR2 FQGNSA. Trimming cost V 3 bases and J 9 bases; bases outside gene matches: 5. The CDR3 here is CASSFGWGGEQFF. Here the CDR3 DNA reads TGTGCCAGCAGCTTTGGGTGGGGGGGTGAGCAGTTCTTC.

This chain uses TRBV27 with TRBJ1-1; a possible D gene is TRBD1 (5 bases). Looked up from germline, CDR1 is MNHEY and CDR2 is SMNVEV (reference sequence). Deletions cut 8 bases from V and 2 bases from J, with 12 bases between. The CDR3 runs 13 residues. The CDR3 DNA is TGTGCCAGCGGGAGAAGGGGAAACACTGAAGCTTTCTTT. Residues: CASGRRGNTEAFF.

This clonotype was recorded a few times. V usage is TRBV10-3 and J usage is TRBJ1-2; D is possibly TRBD1 (5 bases). The V end was cut by 7 bases, the J end by 4 bases, with 19 bases between. The CDR3 covers 15 residues. Germline V lookup: CDR1 ENHRY, CDR2 SYGVKD. The CDR3: CAITAQGGISYGYTF. DNA for the CDR3: TGTGCCATCACCGCCCAGGGAGGAATCTCCTATGGCTACACCTTC.

This clonotype occurred many times. This sequence joins TRBV20-1 and TRBJ2-1, with TRBD2 matching 9 bases. CDR1 is DFQATT, CDR2 SNEGSKA, per germline (reference sequence). The CDR3 is made up of 15 amino acids. With V trimmed by 3 bases and J by 3 bases, 6 bases remained unmatched. The CDR3 reads CSARSSGKGYNEQFF. The CDR3 DNA sequence: TGCAGTGCTAGGTCTAGCGGGAAGGGCTACAATGAGCAGTTCTTC.

The rearrangement links TRBV14 to TRBJ2-5, with 8 bases lining up with TRBD2. J lost 1 base, V lost 0 bases, and 25 bases had no gene match. The CDR3 has 23 residues. Germline-derived CDR1 and CDR2 are SGHDN and FVKESK. The CDR3 nucleotides read TGTGCCAGCAGCCAAGAGAATGGGGTCGGCTGGGCGGGAGGACCTACTATCCAAGAGACCCAGTACTTC. Its translation: CASSQENGVGWAGGPTIQETQYF.

The V call is TRBV2, the J call TRBJ2-1; D perhaps matches TRBD2 (5 bases). CDR3 length: 15 amino acids. V dropped 7 bases and J dropped 0 bases, with 13 bases sitting between them. Germline V lookup: CDR1 SNHLY, CDR2 FYNNEI. The CDR3 sequence: CASKAEQSSYNEQFF. The CDR3 DNA follows: TGTGCCAGCAAAGCGGAACAGAGCTCCTACAATGAGCAGTTCTTC.

V gene TRBV20-1 combines with J gene TRBJ2-1; 11 bases agree with TRBD2. CDR1 is DFQATT and CDR2 is SNEGSKA in the germline V gene (reference sequence). Trimming cost V 4 bases and J 4 bases; bases outside gene matches: 6. This CDR3 comprises 15 residues. The CDR3 sequence: CSAKLAGVAYNEQFF. The CDR3, as DNA: TGCAGTGCTAAACTAGCGGGAGTGGCATACAATGAGCAGTTCTTC.

The V gene is TRBV6-1, the J gene TRBJ1-3; D is unclear. The CDR3 has 14 amino acids. Germline V CDR1 and CDR2: MNHNS, SASEGT. The V end was cut by 7 bases, the J end by 4 bases, with 14 bases between. Here the CDR3 DNA reads TGTGCCAGCATCCCGGCCGTGGGCGGAAACACCATATATTTT. Its protein product is CASIPAVGGNTIYF.

The CDR3 nucleotides are TGTGCCAGCAGTCAAATACCGGGACGGTTCGGCGAGCAGTACTTC. Protein sequence: CASSQIPGRFGEQYF. The J gene is TRBJ2-7, the V gene TRBV2, with D tentatively TRBD1 or TRBD2 (5 bases each). The CDR3 is 15 residues long. V lost 5 bases to trimming and J lost 6 bases, with 20 bases between them. The germline gives CDR1 SNHLY, CDR2 FYNNEI. Together with reference TRBV2 and TRBJ2-7, the CDR3 gives the full variable domain: EPEVTQTPSHQVTQMGQEVILRCVPISNHLYFYWYRQILGQKVEFLVSFYNNEISEKSEIFDDQFSVERPDGSNFTLKIRSTKLEDSAMYFCASSQIPGRFGEQYFGPGTRLTVT.

J is TRBJ2-7 and V is TRBV20-1, with 8 bases lining up with TRBD1. CDR3 size: 14 residues. CDR1 is DFQATT and CDR2 is SNEGSKA in the germline V gene (reference sequence). V lost 1 base to trimming and J lost 5 bases; unmatched junction nucleotides: 7. DNA for the CDR3: TGCAGTGCTAGAGCTGCAGGGGGCCTCAACGAGCAGTACTTC. Encoded protein: CSARAAGGLNEQYF.

This clonotype was found a few times. The V call is TRBV18, the J call TRBJ2-7, with D perhaps TRBD1 or TRBD2 (5 bases each). CDR3 length: 13 residues. The germline V gene encodes CDR1 KGHSH and CDR2 LQKENI. Trimming cost V 3 bases and J 10 bases, with 16 bases left between them. CDR3 sequence: CASSPAEGRDQYF. The CDR3 DNA reads TGTGCCAGCTCACCCGCTGAGGGACGGGACCAGTACTTC.